This TCR beta chain emerged from a study of T cell responses to AZD1222 COVID-19 vaccine (TCRdb year 2021). With regard to the full study: Because spike-specific TCR depth and breadth did not differ between the two schedules, AZD1222 recipients who got a second dose at roughly 4 weeks were pooled with those who got a second dose at roughly 12 weeks. A total of roughly 240 trial participants underwent TCR sequencing, of whom about 200 received two doses of AZD1222 and about 26 received two doses of the MenACWY control vaccine. Trial participants were enrolled by age into subgroups of 18-55, 56-69 and 70-plus years, and around 150, 29 and 61 TCR-sequenced participants, respectively, were included in these subgroups. Overall study results and their limits: Conclusions about previously exposed vaccinees are limited, since just six or seven AZD1222 recipients were seropositive for SARS-CoV-2 at baseline. In the small 56-69-year group, the increase in depth fell short of significance, most likely because of low power. Vaccine-associated CD4 TCRs spanned the whole spike protein, with dominant responses in regions 160-218 and 743-854. Reportedly, close to half of the unique spike-specific TCRs recognized epitopes lying outside the regions that are mutated in the B.1.351 and B.1.1.7 variants. Spike-specific TCR breadth and depth rose significantly after two AZD1222 doses compared with day 0 and with MenACWY recipients. Participants were mostly white British and included more females than males, and it was suggested by the authors that clonal diversity may have been underestimated. Because no samples from the day 14 peak response were available, repertoires could be characterized only after the peak T cell response.

The CDR3 regions of human TCRbeta chains were subjected to immunosequencing. In the authors' own workflow: TCRs in the repertoires were matched against a reference library of SARS-CoV-2-specific TCRs that had been generated with the MIRA antigen-specificity platform. Breadth was defined as the fraction of unique TCRs that were SARS-CoV-2-associated. Depth was defined as the fraction of total T cells that were SARS-CoV-2-associated. Using the MIRA data, every spike-specific TCR was mapped to the spike region that the TCR reacted to and assigned to either a CD4 or a CD8 class. Log10-transformed breadth and depth values were compared by one-way ANOVA with Sidak's multiple comparisons tests. TCRdb retrieved this table from immuneACCESS and kept in-frame rearrangements only. Not all clones are present; in checked studies, unresolved V genes account for under half, and no reason is known for the remainder. Clone size and the V and J calls come from that table; the DNA yielded D and trimming. For this sample there are 84,000 or so clones; around 90% appear just once. The ten most abundant clones make up about 2.2% of the sample.

Of note for this clone: Its target antigen remains unknown. No base qualities exist here, and no much larger clone lies one base off it.

The time point label, as the study defines it: baseline before first vaccination. The vaccinee samples were drawn from two UK trials, COV001 and COV002, one of which was a single-blind randomized controlled phase 2/3 trial testing AZD1222 (ChAdOx1 nCoV-19) in healthy adults. For TCRbeta chain sequencing, PBMC samples were collected from trial participants at day 0 and at day 28 after the second dose. The germline V gene (reference sequence) provides CDR1 LNHDA and CDR2 SQIVND. The CDR3 measures 15 amino acids from cysteine to phenylalanine. Only the CDR3 DNA stays, 45 bases, in frame from base 1. Trimming removed 3 bases from V and 0 bases from J, leaving 11 bases between the germline ends.

This TCR derives from an adult in good health. The rearranged chain carries TRBV19 and TRBJ1-2; TRBD1 could be the D gene, as 5 bases match. This material consisted of peripheral blood, taken on day 0 of AZD1222 vaccination. Read as DNA, the sequence is TGTGCCAGTAGTATCGAGACAGCTCCTAACTATGGCTACACCTTC. Translated, this gives CASSIETAPNYGYTF. With all but the CDR3 taken from the reference TRBV19 and TRBJ1-2 genes, the full variable domain is: DGGITQSPKYLFRKEGQNVTLSCEQNLNHDAMYWYRQDPGQGLRLIYYSQIVNDFQKGDIAEGYSVSREKKESFPLTVTSAQKNPTAFYLCASSIETAPNYGYTFGSGTRLTVV.